This T cell receptor beta chain comes out of a study of T cells in localized non-small cell lung cancer. Broader study findings: Appearances in adjacent lung were noted for a median roughly 58 of the top 100 tumor clones. Among the tissues sampled, uninvolved adjacent lung had the highest T cell clonality, above tumor.

Clones were sequenced by immunoSEQ multiplex PCR, and TCRdb holds only the in-frame ones, with some missing. The data hold about 21,000 clones, with 84% observed a single time. With regard to this clone: Its antigen is unidentified.

Looked up from germline, CDR1 is SGHTA and CDR2 is FQGTGA. Trimming stripped 7 bases from V and 13 bases from J, with 19 bases between. This CDR3 spans 13 amino acids. This sequence joins TRBV7-3 and TRBJ1-4; a weak D match, TRBD1 (5 bases). The clonotype was recovered from a man aged 40 to 70 with stage I lung adenocarcinoma. The sequences come from peripheral blood, collected before any cancer treatment. The CDR3, as DNA: TGTGCCAGCATATACAGCCTGGTGGGGGGACTGTTTTTT. Its translation: CASIYSLVGGLFF.